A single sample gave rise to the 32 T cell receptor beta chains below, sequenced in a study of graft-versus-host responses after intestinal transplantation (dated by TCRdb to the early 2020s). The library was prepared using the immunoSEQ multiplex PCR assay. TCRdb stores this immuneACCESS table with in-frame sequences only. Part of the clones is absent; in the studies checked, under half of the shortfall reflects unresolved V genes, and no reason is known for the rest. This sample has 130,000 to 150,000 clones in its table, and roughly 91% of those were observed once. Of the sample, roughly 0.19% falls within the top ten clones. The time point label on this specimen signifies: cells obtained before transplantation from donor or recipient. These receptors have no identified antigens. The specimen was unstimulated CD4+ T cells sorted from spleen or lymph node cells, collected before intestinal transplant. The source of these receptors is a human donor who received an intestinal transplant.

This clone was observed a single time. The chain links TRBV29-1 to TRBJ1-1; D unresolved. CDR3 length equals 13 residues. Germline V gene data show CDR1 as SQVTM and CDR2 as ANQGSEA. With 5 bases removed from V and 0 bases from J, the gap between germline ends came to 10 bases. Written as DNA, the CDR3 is TGCAGCGTTAGGGTATCAGTGAACACTGAAGCTTTCTTT. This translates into CSVRVSVNTEAFF.

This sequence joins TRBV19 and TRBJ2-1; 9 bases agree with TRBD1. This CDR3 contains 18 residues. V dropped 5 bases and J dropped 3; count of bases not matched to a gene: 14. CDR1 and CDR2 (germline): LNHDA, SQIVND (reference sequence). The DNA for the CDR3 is TGTGCCAGTAGTGTTGGGACAGGGAGCTACTACTACTACAATGAGCAGTTCTTC. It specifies CASSVGTGSYYYYNEQFF.

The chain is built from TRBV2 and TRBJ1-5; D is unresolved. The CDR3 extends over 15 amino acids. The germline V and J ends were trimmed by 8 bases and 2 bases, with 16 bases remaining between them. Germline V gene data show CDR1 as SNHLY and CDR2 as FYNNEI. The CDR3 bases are TGTGCCAGCTGGTCGGGCTCGTCGGGCAATCAGCCCCAGCATTTT. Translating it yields CASWSGSSGNQPQHF.

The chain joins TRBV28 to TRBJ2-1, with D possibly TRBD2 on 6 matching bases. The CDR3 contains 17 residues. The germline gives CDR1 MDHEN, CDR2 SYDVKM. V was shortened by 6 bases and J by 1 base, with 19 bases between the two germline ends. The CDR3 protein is CASSPRAKRVSYNEQFF. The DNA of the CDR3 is TGTGCCAGCAGCCCCCGAGCCAAGCGGGTTTCCTACAATGAGCAGTTCTTC.

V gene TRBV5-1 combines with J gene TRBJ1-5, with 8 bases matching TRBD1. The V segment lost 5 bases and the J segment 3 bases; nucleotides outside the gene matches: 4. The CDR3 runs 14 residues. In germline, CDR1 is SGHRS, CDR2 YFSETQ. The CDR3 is CASSQGANNQPQHF. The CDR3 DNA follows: TGCGCCAGCAGTCAGGGGGCAAACAATCAGCCCCAGCATTTT.

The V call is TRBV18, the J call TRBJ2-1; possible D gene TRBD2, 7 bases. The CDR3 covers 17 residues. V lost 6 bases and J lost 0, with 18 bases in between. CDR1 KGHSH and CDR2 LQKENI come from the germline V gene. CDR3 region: CASSQGRVESSYNEQFF. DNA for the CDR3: TGTGCCAGCTCCCAGGGGAGGGTCGAGAGCTCCTACAATGAGCAGTTCTTC.

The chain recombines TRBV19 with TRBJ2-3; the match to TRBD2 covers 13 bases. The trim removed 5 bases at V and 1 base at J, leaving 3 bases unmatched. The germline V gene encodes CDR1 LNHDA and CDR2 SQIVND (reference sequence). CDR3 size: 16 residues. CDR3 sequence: CASSLGLAGGTDTQYF. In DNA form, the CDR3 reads TGTGCCAGTAGTCTTGGACTAGCGGGAGGCACAGATACGCAGTATTTT.

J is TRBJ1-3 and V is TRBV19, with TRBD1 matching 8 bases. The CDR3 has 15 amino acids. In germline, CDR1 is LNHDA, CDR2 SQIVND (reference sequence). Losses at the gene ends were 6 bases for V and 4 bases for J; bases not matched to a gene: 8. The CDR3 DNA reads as TGTGCCAGTAGCCCCGACAGGGGATTGGGAAACACCATATATTTT. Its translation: CASSPDRGLGNTIYF.

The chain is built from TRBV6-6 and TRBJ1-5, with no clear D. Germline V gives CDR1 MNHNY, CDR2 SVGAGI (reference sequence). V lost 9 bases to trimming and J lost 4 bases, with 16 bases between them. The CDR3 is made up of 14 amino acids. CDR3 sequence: CASDRASVNQPQHF. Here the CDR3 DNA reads TGTGCCAGTGATCGGGCCTCGGTTAATCAGCCCCAGCATTTT.

In DNA, the CDR3 is TGTGCCAGCAGCCAACTCTCTACCGGGGAGACCCAGTACTTC. Protein sequence: CASSQLSTGETQYF. This chain connects TRBV14 to TRBJ2-5; D gene uncertain. The V gene's germline CDR1 is SGHDN and CDR2 FVKESK. CDR3 length: 14 amino acids. The V gene lost 2 bases and the J gene lost 5 bases, with 12 bases spanning the gap. Based on the CDR3 plus reference TRBV14 and TRBJ2-5, the full variable domain is EAGVTQFPSHSVIEKGQTVTLRCDPISGHDNLYWYRRVMGKEIKFLLHFVKESKQDESGMPNNRFLAERTGGTYSTLKVQPAELEDSGVYFCASSQLSTGETQYFGPGTRLLVL.

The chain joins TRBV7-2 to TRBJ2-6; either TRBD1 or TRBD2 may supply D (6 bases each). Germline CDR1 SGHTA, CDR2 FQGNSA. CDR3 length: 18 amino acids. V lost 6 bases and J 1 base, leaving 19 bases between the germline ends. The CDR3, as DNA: TGTGCCAGCAGTTACGTAGGGGGGATGGTTTCTGGGGCCAACGTCCTGACTTTC. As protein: CASSYVGGMVSGANVLTF.

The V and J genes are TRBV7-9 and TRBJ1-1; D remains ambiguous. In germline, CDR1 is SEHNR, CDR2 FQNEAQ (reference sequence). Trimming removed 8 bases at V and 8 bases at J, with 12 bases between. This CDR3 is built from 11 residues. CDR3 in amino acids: CASGGVVEAFF. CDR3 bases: TGTGCCAGCGGCGGGGTGGTCGAAGCTTTCTTT.

CDR3 sequence reads: CASSIAGGEFTEAFF. The CDR3 DNA sequence: TGTGCCAGTAGTATTGCAGGGGGAGAGTTCACTGAAGCTTTCTTT. The rearrangement links TRBV19 to TRBJ1-1; 7 bases are shared with TRBD1. With V trimmed by 3 bases and J by 4 bases, 8 bases remained unmatched. This CDR3 spans 15 amino acids. Looked up from germline, CDR1 is LNHDA and CDR2 is SQIVND (reference sequence).

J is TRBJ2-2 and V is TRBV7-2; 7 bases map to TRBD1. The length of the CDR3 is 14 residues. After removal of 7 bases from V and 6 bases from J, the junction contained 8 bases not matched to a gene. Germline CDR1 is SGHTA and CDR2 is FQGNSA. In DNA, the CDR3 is TGTGCCAGCATCTTTATCCAGGGGGCCGGGGAGCTGTTTTTT. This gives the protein CASIFIQGAGELFF.

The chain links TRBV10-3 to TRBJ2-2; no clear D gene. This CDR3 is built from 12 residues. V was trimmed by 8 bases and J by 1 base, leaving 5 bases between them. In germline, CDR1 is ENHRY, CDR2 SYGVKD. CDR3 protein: CAIGKNTGELFF. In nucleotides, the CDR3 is TGTGCCATCGGCAAGAACACCGGGGAGCTGTTTTTT.

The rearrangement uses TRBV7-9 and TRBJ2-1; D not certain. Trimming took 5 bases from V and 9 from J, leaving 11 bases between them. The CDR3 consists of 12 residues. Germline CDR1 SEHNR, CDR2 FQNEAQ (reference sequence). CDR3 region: CASSRISGEQFF. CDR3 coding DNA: TGTGCCAGCAGCCGTATTTCCGGTGAGCAGTTCTTC. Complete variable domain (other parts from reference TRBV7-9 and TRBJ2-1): DTGVSQNPRHKITKRGQNVTFRCDPISEHNRLYWYRQTLGQGPEFLTYFQNEAQLEKSRLLSDRFSAERPKGSFSTLEIQRTEQGDSAMYLCASSRISGEQFFGPGTRLTVL.

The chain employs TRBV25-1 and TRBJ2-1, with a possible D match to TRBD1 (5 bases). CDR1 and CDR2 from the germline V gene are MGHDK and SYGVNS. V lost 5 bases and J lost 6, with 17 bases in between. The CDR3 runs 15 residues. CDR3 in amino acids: CASSLANRQFNEQFF. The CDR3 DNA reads TGTGCCAGCAGTTTGGCGAACAGACAGTTCAATGAGCAGTTCTTC.

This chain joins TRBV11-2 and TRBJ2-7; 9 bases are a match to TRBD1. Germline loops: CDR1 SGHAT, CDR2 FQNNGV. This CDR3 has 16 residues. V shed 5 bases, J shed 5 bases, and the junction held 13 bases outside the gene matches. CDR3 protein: CASSQSTGGVRHEQYF. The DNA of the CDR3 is TGTGCCAGCAGCCAATCAACAGGGGGCGTGCGCCACGAGCAGTACTTC.

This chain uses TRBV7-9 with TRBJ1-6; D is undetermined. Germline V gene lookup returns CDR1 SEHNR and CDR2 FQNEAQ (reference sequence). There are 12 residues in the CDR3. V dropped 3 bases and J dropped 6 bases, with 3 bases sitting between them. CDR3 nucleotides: TGTGCCAGCAGCTTGGGTAATTCACCCCTCCACTTT. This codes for CASSLGNSPLHF.

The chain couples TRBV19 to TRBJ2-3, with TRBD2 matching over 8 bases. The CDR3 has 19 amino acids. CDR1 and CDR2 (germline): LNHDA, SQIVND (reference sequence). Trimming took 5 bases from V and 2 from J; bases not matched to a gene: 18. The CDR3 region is CASSPRISDGRGDTDTQYF. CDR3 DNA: TGTGCCAGTAGTCCTAGAATTTCCGACGGGCGGGGGGACACAGATACGCAGTATTTT.

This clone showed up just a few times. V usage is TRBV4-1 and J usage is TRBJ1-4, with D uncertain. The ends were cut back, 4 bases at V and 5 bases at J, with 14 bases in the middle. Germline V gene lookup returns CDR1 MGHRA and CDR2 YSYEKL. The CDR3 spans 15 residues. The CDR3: CASSPVEVLNEKLFF. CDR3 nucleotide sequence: TGCGCCAGCAGCCCCGTGGAAGTTCTCAATGAAAAACTGTTTTTT.

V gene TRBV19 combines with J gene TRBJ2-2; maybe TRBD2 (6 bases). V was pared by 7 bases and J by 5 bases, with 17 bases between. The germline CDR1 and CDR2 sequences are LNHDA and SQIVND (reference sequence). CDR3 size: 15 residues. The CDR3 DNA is TGTGCCAGTACCCGACGGGAGAAAGGAACCGGGGAGCTGTTTTTT. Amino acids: CASTRREKGTGELFF.

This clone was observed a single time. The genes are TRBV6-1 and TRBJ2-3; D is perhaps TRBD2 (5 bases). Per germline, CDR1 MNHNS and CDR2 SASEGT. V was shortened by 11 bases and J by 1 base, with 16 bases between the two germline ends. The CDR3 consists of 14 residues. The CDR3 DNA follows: TGTGCCTCCACGGGGTTGTATGGCACAGATACGCAGTATTTT. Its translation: CASTGLYGTDTQYF.

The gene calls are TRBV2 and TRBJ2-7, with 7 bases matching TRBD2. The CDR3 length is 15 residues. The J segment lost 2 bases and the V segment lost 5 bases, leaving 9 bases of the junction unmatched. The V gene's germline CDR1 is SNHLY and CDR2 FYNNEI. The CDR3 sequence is CASSPLAEVPYEQYF. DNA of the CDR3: TGTGCCAGCAGTCCTCTAGCGGAGGTTCCCTACGAGCAGTACTTC.

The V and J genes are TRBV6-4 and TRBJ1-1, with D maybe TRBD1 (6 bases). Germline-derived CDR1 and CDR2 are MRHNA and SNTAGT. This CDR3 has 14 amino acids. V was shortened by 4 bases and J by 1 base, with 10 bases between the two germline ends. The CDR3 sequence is CASSGQDRNTEAFF. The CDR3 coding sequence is TGTGCCAGCAGTGGGCAGGACAGGAACACTGAAGCTTTCTTT.

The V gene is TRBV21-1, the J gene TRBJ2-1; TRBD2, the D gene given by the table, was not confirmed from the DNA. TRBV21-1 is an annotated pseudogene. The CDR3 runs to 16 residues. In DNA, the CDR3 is TGTGCCAGCAGCAAAGGCCCGCTAACTAGCGGCAATGAGCAGTTCTTC. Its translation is CASSKGPLTSGNEQFF.

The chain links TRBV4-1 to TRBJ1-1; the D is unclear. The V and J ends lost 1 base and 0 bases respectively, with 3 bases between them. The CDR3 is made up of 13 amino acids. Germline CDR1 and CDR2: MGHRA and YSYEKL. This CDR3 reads CASSQVMNTEAFF. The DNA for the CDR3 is TGCGCCAGCAGCCAAGTCATGAACACTGAAGCTTTCTTT.

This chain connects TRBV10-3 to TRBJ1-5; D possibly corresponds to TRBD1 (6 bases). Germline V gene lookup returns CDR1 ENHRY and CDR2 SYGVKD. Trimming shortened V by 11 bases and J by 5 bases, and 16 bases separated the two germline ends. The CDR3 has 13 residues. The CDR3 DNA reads TGTGCCTCCAGGGGAAGGGAAGATCAGCCCCAGCATTTT. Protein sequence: CASRGREDQPQHF.

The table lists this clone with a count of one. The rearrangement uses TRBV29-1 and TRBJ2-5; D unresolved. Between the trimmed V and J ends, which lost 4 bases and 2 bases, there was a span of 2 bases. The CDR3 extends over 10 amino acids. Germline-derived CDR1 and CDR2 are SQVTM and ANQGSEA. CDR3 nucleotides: TGCAGCGTTGGACAAGAGACCCAGTACTTC. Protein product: CSVGQETQYF.

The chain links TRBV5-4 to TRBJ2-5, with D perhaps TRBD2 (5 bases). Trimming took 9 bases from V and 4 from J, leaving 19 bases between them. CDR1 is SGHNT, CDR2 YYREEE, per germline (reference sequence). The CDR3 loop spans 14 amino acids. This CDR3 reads CATTNRGAGETQYF. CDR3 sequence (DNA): TGTGCCACCACAAATCGGGGAGCCGGAGAGACCCAGTACTTC.

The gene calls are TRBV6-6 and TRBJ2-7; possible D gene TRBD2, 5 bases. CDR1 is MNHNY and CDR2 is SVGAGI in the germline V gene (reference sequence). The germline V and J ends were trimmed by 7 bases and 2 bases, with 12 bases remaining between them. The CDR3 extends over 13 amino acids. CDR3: CASKPGSAYEQYF. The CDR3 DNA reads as TGTGCCAGCAAGCCGGGGTCCGCCTACGAGCAGTACTTC.

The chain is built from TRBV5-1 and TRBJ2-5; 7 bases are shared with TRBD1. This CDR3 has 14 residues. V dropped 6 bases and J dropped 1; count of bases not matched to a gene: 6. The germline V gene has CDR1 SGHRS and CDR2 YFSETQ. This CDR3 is CASNSGQPQETQYF. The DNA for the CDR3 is TGCGCCAGCAATTCGGGACAGCCCCAAGAGACCCAGTACTTC.